These 31 T cell receptor beta chains were sequenced from one sample in a study of shared clonotypes between healthy human individuals. TCRdb's table, derived via immunoSEQ multiplex PCR, lists solely in-frame clones and lacks some. The table lists some 680,000 clones, about three quarters of them singletons. Sequences were obtained from memory CD4+ T cells sorted from blood. Stated subset: CD45RA-negative fraction. These receptors were obtained from a woman aged 25 to 39 in good health.

In its sample, this clone was seen a few times. The CDR3 region is CASKFGTGGGDEQFF. DNA of the CDR3: TGTGCCAGCAAATTCGGGACAGGGGGGGGCGATGAGCAGTTCTTC. The V and J genes are TRBV5-4 and TRBJ2-1, with 11 positions matching TRBD1. V trimming: 6 bases; J trimming: 8 bases; junction bases outside the gene matches: 10. CDR1 SGHNT and CDR2 YYREEE come from the germline V gene (reference sequence). There are 15 residues in the CDR3.

The chain is built from TRBV14 and TRBJ2-7; 12 bases agree with TRBD2. The CDR3 runs to 23 residues. Germline V CDR1 and CDR2: SGHDN, FVKESK. The V gene end was trimmed by 3 bases and the J gene end by 3 bases; junction bases not matched to a gene: 27. CDR3 DNA sequence: TGTGCCAGCAGCCACGGTGCACGGATCCTACTCCCAAGGACTAGCGGGAAACACTACGAGCAGTACTTC. Its translation is CASSHGARILLPRTSGKHYEQYF.

J is TRBJ1-2 and V is TRBV6-1; possible D gene TRBD1, 6 bases. Trimming pared 5 bases from V and 4 bases from J, leaving 14 bases between. The germline CDR1 and CDR2 sequences are MNHNS and SASEGT. The CDR3 spans 14 residues. For the CDR3, the DNA is TGTGCCAGCAGTAAGCTAGACAGGAGCTATGGCTACACCTTC. This gives the protein CASSKLDRSYGYTF.

The gene calls are TRBV29-1 and TRBJ2-5, with a possible D match to TRBD2 (6 bases). CDR1 is SQVTM and CDR2 is ANQGSEA in the germline V gene. The V end was cut by 6 bases, the J end by 2 bases, with 10 bases between. CDR3 length equals 12 residues. The CDR3 protein is CSVGREQETQYF. As DNA, the CDR3 is TGCAGCGTGGGGCGGGAACAAGAGACCCAGTACTTC.

This clone has only a few counts. V and J are TRBV28 and TRBJ2-3, with a tentative D call TRBD1 (7 bases). V was trimmed by 2 bases and J by 6 bases, leaving 18 bases between them. CDR3 length: 16 residues. Per germline, CDR1 MDHEN and CDR2 SYDVKM. The CDR3 reads CASSLRTGRGVDTQYF. The DNA for the CDR3 is TGTGCCAGCAGTTTACGGACCGGCAGGGGGGTGGATACGCAGTATTTT.

The V gene is TRBV9, the J gene TRBJ1-3; no reliable D call. The V end lost 0 bases, the J end lost 3 bases, and 7 bases lay between the germline ends. The CDR3 is 14 residues long. CDR1 and CDR2 from the germline V gene are SGDLS and YYNGEE. The CDR3 here is CASSVEGSGNTIYF. The CDR3 DNA follows: TGTGCCAGCAGCGTAGAAGGAAGTGGAAACACCATATATTTT.

This clone was observed a handful of times. The chain is built from TRBV27 and TRBJ2-1, with 7 bases lining up with TRBD2. CDR3 length: 17 residues. Per germline, CDR1 MNHEY and CDR2 SMNVEV (reference sequence). After removal of 4 bases from V and 10 bases from J, the junction contained 19 bases not matched to a gene. The CDR3 region has the DNA TGTGCCAGCAGTTGGGGGGGACCCCTCCCGTCTCAGGTGGAGCAGTTCTTC. The encoded protein is CASSWGGPLPSQVEQFF.

The chain carries TRBV6-5 and TRBJ1-5; a weak D match, TRBD1 (5 bases). This CDR3 is built from 14 residues. V was pared by 11 bases and J by 1 base, with 15 bases between. Germline-derived CDR1 and CDR2 are MNHEY and SVGAGI. CDR3 in DNA: TGTGCCTCGGGGGGAGGGGCAAGCAATCAGCCCCAGCATTTT. Protein: CASGGGASNQPQHF.

The chain uses TRBV4-1 and TRBJ1-1; D gene ambiguous. Germline values: CDR1 MGHRA, CDR2 YSYEKL. This CDR3 is 15 amino acids long. The V and J ends lost 2 bases and 1 base respectively, with 11 bases between them. DNA for the CDR3: TGCGCCAGCAGCCAACCGACGGCTAGGAACACTGAAGCTTTCTTT. This encodes CASSQPTARNTEAFF.

This rearrangement joins TRBV4-1 to TRBJ1-2, with 7 nucleotides matching TRBD1. J was trimmed by 0 bases and V by 3 bases; bases with no gene match: 4. This CDR3 contains 15 residues. Germline V gene sequence: CDR1 MGHRA, CDR2 YSYEKL. This CDR3 reads CASSHPGTANYGYTF. The CDR3 DNA reads as TGCGCCAGCAGCCATCCCGGGACAGCTAACTATGGCTACACCTTC.

The rearrangement uses TRBV5-4 and TRBJ1-2; no clear D gene. This CDR3 is 15 amino acids long. V was shortened by 1 base and J by 4 bases, with 14 bases between the two germline ends. In germline, CDR1 is SGHNT, CDR2 YYREEE (reference sequence). CDR3 region: CASSLFDLESYGYTF. The CDR3 nucleotides are TGTGCCAGCAGCTTGTTCGACCTTGAAAGCTATGGCTACACCTTC.

The chain uses TRBV7-8 and TRBJ1-2, with D possibly matching TRBD1 (6 bases). V was trimmed by 2 bases and J by 8 bases, leaving 18 bases between them. CDR1 and CDR2 from the germline V gene are SGHVS and FQNEAQ. CDR3 length: 15 amino acids. CDR3 coding DNA: TGTGCCAGCAGCTTACACCGACCGGGGGCGGGGGGCTACACCTTC. Amino acids: CASSLHRPGAGGYTF. The whole variable domain, filled in from reference TRBV7-8 and TRBJ1-2, reads GAGVSQSPRYKVAKRGQDVALRCDPISGHVSLFWYQQALGQGPEFLTYFQNEAQLDKSGLPSDRFFAERPEGSVSTLKIQRTQQEDSAVYLCASSLHRPGAGGYTFGSGTRLTVV.

The chain is built from TRBV6-6 and TRBJ2-4; possible D gene TRBD1, 5 bases. This CDR3 has 15 residues. Germline CDR1 reads MNHNY; CDR2 reads SVGAGI (reference sequence). Trimming shortened V by 5 bases and J by 3 bases, and 14 bases separated the two germline ends. DNA of the CDR3: TGTGCCAGCAGTCGCACCGGCAGGGACAAAAACATTCAGTACTTC. Translation: CASSRTGRDKNIQYF.

This clone was observed a few times. The chain has TRBV5-4 and TRBJ2-1; perhaps TRBD2 as D (6 bases). The CDR3 is 17 amino acids. Germline V CDR1 and CDR2: SGHNT, YYREEE (reference sequence). Trimming cost V 3 bases and J 0 bases, with 16 bases left between them. The CDR3 nucleotides read TGTGCCAGCAGCTCGGGACTTGGCGAGAGCTCCTACAATGAGCAGTTCTTC. Protein sequence: CASSSGLGESSYNEQFF.

This clone has more than one count but fewer than ten. This rearrangement joins TRBV7-2 to TRBJ2-7, with D uncertain. Germline V gene data show CDR1 as SGHTA and CDR2 as FQGNSA. The CDR3 is 16 residues long. Trimming took off 4 bases at V and 3 bases at J, with 19 bases between the two ends. The CDR3 spells CASSSADQPGVYEQYF. CDR3 coding DNA: TGTGCCAGCAGCTCCGCAGACCAGCCGGGCGTCTACGAGCAGTACTTC.

Points on this clone: The junction shows a germline mismatch at one end, possibly a read error. V gene TRBV10-3 combines with J gene TRBJ1-2, with D unresolved. This CDR3 region has 14 residues. Germline assignment: CDR1 ENHRY and CDR2 SYGVKD. The CDR3, as DNA: TGTGCCAGCAGTTATGGGCAAGGCTACTATGGCTACACCTTC. It specifies CASSYGQGYYGYTF.

On this clone itself: This sample includes further DNA sequences coding for the same CDR3. The chain couples TRBV7-9 to TRBJ2-7, with 13 positions matching TRBD2. This CDR3 is built from 14 residues. Germline lookup yields CDR1 SEHNR and CDR2 FQNEAQ (reference sequence). V lost 5 bases to trimming and J lost 4 bases; unmatched junction nucleotides: 2. The CDR3 region has the DNA TGTGCCAGCAGCCTGGGACTAGCGGGGTACGAGCAGTACTTC. Its translation: CASSLGLAGYEQYF.

The chain recombines TRBV19 with TRBJ1-2, with D maybe TRBD1 (5 bases). V gave up 4 bases and J gave up 4 bases, with 19 bases separating them. The CDR3 loop spans 16 amino acids. Germline CDR1 and CDR2: LNHDA and SQIVND (reference sequence). CDR3 residues: CASSTQAGTGTYGYTF. The CDR3 DNA is TGTGCCAGTAGTACACAAGCAGGGACGGGAACCTATGGCTACACCTTC. The full variable domain, its missing parts supplied by reference TRBV19 and TRBJ1-2, is DGGITQSPKYLFRKEGQNVTLSCEQNLNHDAMYWYRQDPGQGLRLIYYSQIVNDFQKGDIAEGYSVSREKKESFPLTVTSAQKNPTAFYLCASSTQAGTGTYGYTFGSGTRLTVV.

V usage is TRBV5-1 and J usage is TRBJ2-2; D remains ambiguous. The CDR3 has 17 amino acids. Germline CDR1 reads SGHRS; CDR2 reads YFSETQ. With 5 bases removed from V and 1 base from J, the gap between germline ends came to 18 bases. The DNA for the CDR3 is TGCGCCAGCAGTATTACCAGCAGCGTGCAGAACACCGGGGAGCTGTTTTTT. This gives the protein CASSITSSVQNTGELFF. Filled out from reference TRBV5-1 and TRBJ2-2, the complete variable domain reads KAGVTQTPRYLIKTRGQQVTLSCSPISGHRSVSWYQQTPGQGLQFLFEYFSETQRNKGNFPGRFSGRQFSNSRSEMNVSTLELGDSALYLCASSITSSVQNTGELFFGEGSRLTVL.

V is TRBV19 and J is TRBJ2-2; D tentatively fits TRBD1 or TRBD2 (5 bases each). This CDR3 has 14 amino acids. Trimming pared 7 bases from V and 2 bases from J, leaving 11 bases between. CDR1 is LNHDA, CDR2 SQIVND, per germline (reference sequence). In DNA, the CDR3 is TGTGCCAGTAAGGGGACGGGTAACACCGGGGAGCTGTTTTTT. This sequence encodes CASKGTGNTGELFF.

The rearrangement joins TRBV18 to TRBJ2-7; 7 positions agree with TRBD2. Trimming at V came to 0 bases and at J to 5 bases, leaving 13 bases not matched to a gene. From germline, CDR1 is KGHSH and CDR2 LQKENI. The CDR3 extends over 17 amino acids. The CDR3, as DNA: TGTGCCAGCTCACCACCCTTGGCGTGGGAGGGCAACAACGAGCAGTACTTC. It specifies CASSPPLAWEGNNEQYF.

This clone was detected only once. The CDR3 coding sequence is TGTGCCAGCAGCGTAGGTGCAGGGCGACGGGGTCCTAGTGGCTACACCTTC. It is translated as CASSVGAGRRGPSGYTF. The chain joins TRBV9 to TRBJ1-2; D is perhaps TRBD1 (5 bases). V was trimmed by 0 bases and J by 7 bases, leaving 22 bases between them. Germline assignment: CDR1 SGDLS and CDR2 YYNGEE. The CDR3 consists of 17 residues.

This chain uses TRBV13 with TRBJ1-4; D may be TRBD1 (6 bases). Germline values: CDR1 PRHDT, CDR2 FYEKMQ (reference sequence). CDR3 size: 16 residues. With 5 bases removed from V and 3 bases from J, the gap between germline ends came to 16 bases. DNA for the CDR3: TGTGCCAGCAGCCCAATCCAGGGGACCTCTAATGAAAAACTGTTTTTT. This translates into CASSPIQGTSNEKLFF.

As concerns this clone: Other nucleotide sequences from this sample produce the same CDR3. The chain combines TRBV5-1 with TRBJ2-7, with 8 bases fitting TRBD1. Trimming at V came to 3 bases and at J to 7 bases, leaving 9 bases not matched to a gene. The CDR3 has 14 amino acids. The germline CDR1 and CDR2 sequences are SGHRS and YFSETQ. The DNA of the CDR3 is TGCGCCAGCAGCTGGGGGCAGGGGGCGTATGAGCAGTACTTC. Encoded protein: CASSWGQGAYEQYF.

Ten or more counts support this clone. This rearrangement joins TRBV7-6 to TRBJ2-5; 9 nucleotides match TRBD1. Germline CDR1 is SGHVS and CDR2 is FNYEAQ. The CDR3 is 16 amino acids. V shed 2 bases and J 4 bases; nucleotides not matched to a gene: 8. This CDR3 reads CASSLSGQGFSETQYF. The CDR3 coding sequence is TGTGCCAGCAGCTTAAGTGGACAGGGGTTCTCAGAGACCCAGTACTTC.

This clone has more than one count but fewer than ten. The chain recombines TRBV11-3 with TRBJ2-3; 13 nucleotides agree with TRBD2. Losses at the gene ends were 4 bases for V and 5 bases for J; bases not matched to a gene: 9. Germline V gene data show CDR1 as SGHNT and CDR2 as YENEEA. This CDR3 is 17 amino acids long. The chain's CDR3 is CASSSYTSGRARDTQYF. The CDR3 DNA reads as TGTGCCAGCAGCTCGTACACTAGCGGGAGGGCCAGAGATACGCAGTATTTT.

The CDR3 loop is CASSTGTAGAREKLFF. CDR3 coding DNA: TGTGCCAGCAGCACCGGGACCGCTGGGGCCAGGGAAAAACTGTTTTTT. The chain joins TRBV7-9 to TRBJ1-4, with D possibly being TRBD1 (5 bases). V was trimmed by 5 bases and J by 8 bases, leaving 21 bases between them. The CDR3 length is 16 residues. Germline V gene data show CDR1 as SEHNR and CDR2 as FQNEAQ (reference sequence).

For this clone: Its ends do not fully match the called genes, so a read error is possible. The chain employs TRBV6-5 and TRBJ1-1; possible D gene TRBD1, 6 bases. The CDR3 consists of 15 residues. The germline V gene encodes CDR1 MNHEY and CDR2 SVGAGI. The CDR3 loop is CASSYGGGMKTEAFF. CDR3 coding DNA: TGTGCCAGCAGCTACGGGGGCGGGATGAAGACTGAAGCTTTCTTT.

This clone occurred a few times. The rearrangement links TRBV10-3 to TRBJ1-4; TRBD1 might be the D (6 bases). The CDR3 length is 14 residues. V lost 5 bases and J lost 4, with 11 bases in between. The germline V gene has CDR1 ENHRY and CDR2 SYGVKD. In nucleotides, the CDR3 is TGTGCCATCAGTCCAGGGGAGGTTAATGAAAAACTGTTTTTT. The encoded protein is CAISPGEVNEKLFF.

The rearrangement links TRBV9 to TRBJ2-5, with 7 bases matching TRBD2. The CDR3 has 15 amino acids. The germline V gene encodes CDR1 SGDLS and CDR2 YYNGEE. The V and J ends lost 9 bases and 2 bases, in that order; junction bases with no gene match: 13. For the CDR3, the DNA is TGTGCCAAAAACGTGGCGGGAGTATTACAAGAGACCCAGTACTTC. Encoded protein: CAKNVAGVLQETQYF. Based on the CDR3 plus reference TRBV9 and TRBJ2-5, the full variable domain is DSGVTQTPKHLITATGQRVTLRCSPRSGDLSVYWYQQSLDQGLQFLIQYYNGEERAKGNILERFSAQQFPDLHSELNLSSLELGDSALYFCAKNVAGVLQETQYFGPGTRLLVL.

The V call is TRBV23-1, the J call TRBJ2-7; a possible D gene is TRBD1 (5 bases). TRBV23-1 qualifies as an ORF whose function is uncertain. V shed 4 bases and J shed 1 base, with 14 bases lying between them. CDR3 size: 15 residues. The CDR3 DNA reads TGCGCCAGCAGTCTCCGCTACAGGTTATCCTACGAGCAGTACTTC. Translated, it gives CASSLRYRLSYEQYF.